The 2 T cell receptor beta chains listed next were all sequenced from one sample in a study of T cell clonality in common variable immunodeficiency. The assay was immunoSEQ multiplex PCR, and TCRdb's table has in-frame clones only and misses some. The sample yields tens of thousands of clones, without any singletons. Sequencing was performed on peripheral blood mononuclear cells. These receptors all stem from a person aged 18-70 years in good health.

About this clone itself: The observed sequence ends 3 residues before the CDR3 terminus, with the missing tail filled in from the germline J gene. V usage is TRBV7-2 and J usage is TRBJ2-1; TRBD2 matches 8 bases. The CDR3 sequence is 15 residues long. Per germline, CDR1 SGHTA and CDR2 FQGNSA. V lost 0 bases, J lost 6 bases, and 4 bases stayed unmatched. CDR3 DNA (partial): TGTGCCAGCAGCTTAGCTCGGGGGGGTTTCAATGAG. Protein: CASSLARGGFNE. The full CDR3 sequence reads CASSLARGGFNEQFF.

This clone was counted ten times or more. This chain's CDR3 is CASSASRTGRNTEAFF. The CDR3 bases that were read are TGTGCCAGCAGTGCGTCAAGGACAGGGCGAAACACTGAA. The chain links TRBV2 to TRBJ1-1; 8 nucleotides line up with TRBD1. The read terminates 3 residues before the CDR3 end, so the remaining end is supplied by the germline J gene. In germline, CDR1 is SNHLY, CDR2 FYNNEI. The CDR3 contains 16 residues. V gave up 4 bases and J gave up 2 bases; unmatched junction bases: 9.